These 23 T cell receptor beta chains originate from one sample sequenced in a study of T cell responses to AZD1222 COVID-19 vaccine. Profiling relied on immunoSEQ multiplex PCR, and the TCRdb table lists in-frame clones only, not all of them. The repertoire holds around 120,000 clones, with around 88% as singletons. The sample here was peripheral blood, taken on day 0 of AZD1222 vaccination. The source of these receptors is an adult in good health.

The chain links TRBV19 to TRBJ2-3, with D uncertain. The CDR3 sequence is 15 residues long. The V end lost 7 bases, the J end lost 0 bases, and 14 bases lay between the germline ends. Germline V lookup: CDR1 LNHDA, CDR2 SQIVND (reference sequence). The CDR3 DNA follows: TGTGCCAGTACCAAATCCCTTCTTAGCACAGATACGCAGTATTTT. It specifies CASTKSLLSTDTQYF. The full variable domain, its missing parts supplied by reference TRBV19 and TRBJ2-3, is DGGITQSPKYLFRKEGQNVTLSCEQNLNHDAMYWYRQDPGQGLRLIYYSQIVNDFQKGDIAEGYSVSREKKESFPLTVTSAQKNPTAFYLCASTKSLLSTDTQYFGPGTRLTVL.

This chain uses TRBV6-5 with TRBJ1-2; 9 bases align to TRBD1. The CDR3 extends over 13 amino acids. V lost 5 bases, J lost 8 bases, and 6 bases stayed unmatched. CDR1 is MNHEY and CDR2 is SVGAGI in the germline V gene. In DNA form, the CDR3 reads TGTGCCAGCAGTCCGATGGACAGGGGCGGCTACACCTTC. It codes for CASSPMDRGGYTF.

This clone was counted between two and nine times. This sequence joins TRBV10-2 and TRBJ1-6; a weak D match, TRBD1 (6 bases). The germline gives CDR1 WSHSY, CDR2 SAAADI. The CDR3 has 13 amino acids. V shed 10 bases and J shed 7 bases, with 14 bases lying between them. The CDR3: CATLAGTNSPLHF. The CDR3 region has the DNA TGCGCCACCCTGGCAGGGACAAATTCACCCCTCCACTTT.

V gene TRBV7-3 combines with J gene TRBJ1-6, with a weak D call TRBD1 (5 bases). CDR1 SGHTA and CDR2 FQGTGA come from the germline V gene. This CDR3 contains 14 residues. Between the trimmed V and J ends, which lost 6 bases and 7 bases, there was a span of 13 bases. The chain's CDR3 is CASRSGRGNSPLHF. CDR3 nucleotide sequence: TGTGCCAGCAGATCGGGACGCGGGAATTCACCCCTCCACTTT.

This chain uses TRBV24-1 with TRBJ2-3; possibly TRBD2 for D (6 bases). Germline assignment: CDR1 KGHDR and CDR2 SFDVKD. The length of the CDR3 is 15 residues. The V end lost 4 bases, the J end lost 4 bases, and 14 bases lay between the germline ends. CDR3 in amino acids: CATSDLPGRSDTQYF. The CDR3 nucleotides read TGTGCCACCAGTGACCTCCCGGGGAGGTCAGATACGCAGTATTTT.

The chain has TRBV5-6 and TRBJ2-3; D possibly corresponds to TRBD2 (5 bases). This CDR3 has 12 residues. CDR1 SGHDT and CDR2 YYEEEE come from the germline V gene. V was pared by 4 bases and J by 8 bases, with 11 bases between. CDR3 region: CASSLTEGTQYF. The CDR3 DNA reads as TGTGCCAGCAGCCTCACAGAGGGTACGCAGTATTTT.

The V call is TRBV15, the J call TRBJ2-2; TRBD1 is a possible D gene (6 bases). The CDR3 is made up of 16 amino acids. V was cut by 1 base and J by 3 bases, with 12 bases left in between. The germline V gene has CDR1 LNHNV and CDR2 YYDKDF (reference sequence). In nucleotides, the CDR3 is TGTGCCACCAGCAGAGGGTGGGCAGGGGACACCGGGGAGCTGTTTTTT. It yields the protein CATSRGWAGDTGELFF.

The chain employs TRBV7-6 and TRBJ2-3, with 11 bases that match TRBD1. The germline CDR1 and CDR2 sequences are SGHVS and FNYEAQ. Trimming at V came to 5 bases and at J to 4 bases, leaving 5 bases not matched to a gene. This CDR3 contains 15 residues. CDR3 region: CASSARTGGADTQYF. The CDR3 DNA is TGTGCCAGCAGCGCGCGGACAGGGGGCGCAGATACGCAGTATTTT.

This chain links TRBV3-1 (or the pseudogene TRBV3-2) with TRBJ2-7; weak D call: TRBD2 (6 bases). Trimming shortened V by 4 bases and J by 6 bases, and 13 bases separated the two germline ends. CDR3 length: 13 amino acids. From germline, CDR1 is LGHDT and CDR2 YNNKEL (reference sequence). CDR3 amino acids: CASSPRRGSEQYF. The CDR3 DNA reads TGTGCCAGCAGCCCTAGGCGGGGAAGCGAGCAGTACTTC.

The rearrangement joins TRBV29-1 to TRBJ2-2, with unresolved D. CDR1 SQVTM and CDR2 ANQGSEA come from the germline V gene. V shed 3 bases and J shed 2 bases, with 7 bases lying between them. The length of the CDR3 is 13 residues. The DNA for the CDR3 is TGCAGCGTTGACGGCAGAAACACCGGGGAGCTGTTTTTT. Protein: CSVDGRNTGELFF.

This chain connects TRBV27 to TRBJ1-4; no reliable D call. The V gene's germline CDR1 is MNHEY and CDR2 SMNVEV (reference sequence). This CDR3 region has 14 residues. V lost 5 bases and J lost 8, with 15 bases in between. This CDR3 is CASSRTPREEKLFF. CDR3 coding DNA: TGTGCCAGCAGTCGAACCCCGAGGGAAGAAAAACTGTTTTTT. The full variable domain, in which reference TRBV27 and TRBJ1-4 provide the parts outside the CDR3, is EAQVTQNPRYLITVTGKKLTVTCSQNMNHEYMSWYRQDPGLGLRQIYYSMNVEVTDKGDVPEGYKVSRKEKRNFPLILESPSPNQTSLYFCASSRTPREEKLFFGSGTQLSVL.

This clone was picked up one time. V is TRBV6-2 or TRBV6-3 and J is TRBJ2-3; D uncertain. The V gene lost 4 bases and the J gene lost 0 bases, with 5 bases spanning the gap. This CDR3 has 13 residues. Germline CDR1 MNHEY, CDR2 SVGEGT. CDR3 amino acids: CASSSTSTDTQYF. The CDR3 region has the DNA TGTGCCAGCAGTTCTACCAGCACAGATACGCAGTATTTT.

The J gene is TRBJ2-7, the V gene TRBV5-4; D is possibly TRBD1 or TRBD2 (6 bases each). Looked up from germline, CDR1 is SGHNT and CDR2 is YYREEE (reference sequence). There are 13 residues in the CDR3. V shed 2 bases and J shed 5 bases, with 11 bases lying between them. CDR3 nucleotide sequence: TGTGCCAGCAGCTTCGGGGGCCCCAACGAGCAGTACTTC. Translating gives CASSFGGPNEQYF.

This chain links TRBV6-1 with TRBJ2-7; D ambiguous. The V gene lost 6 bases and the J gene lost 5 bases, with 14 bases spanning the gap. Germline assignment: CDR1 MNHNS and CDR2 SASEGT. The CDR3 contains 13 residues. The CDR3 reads CASSPPHQDEQYF. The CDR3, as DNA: TGTGCCAGCAGCCCTCCCCATCAAGACGAGCAGTACTTC.

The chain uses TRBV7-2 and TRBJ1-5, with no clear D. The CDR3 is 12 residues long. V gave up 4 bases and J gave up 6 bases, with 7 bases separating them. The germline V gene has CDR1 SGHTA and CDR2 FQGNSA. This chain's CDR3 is CASSSNVQPQHF. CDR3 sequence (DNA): TGTGCCAGCAGCTCGAACGTTCAGCCCCAGCATTTT. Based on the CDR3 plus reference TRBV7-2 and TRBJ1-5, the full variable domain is GAGVSQSPSNKVTEKGKDVELRCDPISGHTALYWYRQSLGQGLEFLIYFQGNSAPDKSGLPSDRFSAERTGGSVSTLTIQRTQQEDSAVYLCASSSNVQPQHFGDGTRLSIL.

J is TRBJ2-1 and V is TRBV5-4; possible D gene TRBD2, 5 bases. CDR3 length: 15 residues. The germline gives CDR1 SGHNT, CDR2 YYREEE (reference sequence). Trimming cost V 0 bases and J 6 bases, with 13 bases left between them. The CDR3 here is CASSLAGSGSNEQFF. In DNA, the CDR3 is TGTGCCAGCAGCTTGGCGGGCTCGGGGAGCAATGAGCAGTTCTTC. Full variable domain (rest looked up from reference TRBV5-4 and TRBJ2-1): ETGVTQSPTHLIKTRGQQVTLRCSSQSGHNTVSWYQQALGQGPQFIFQYYREEENGRGNFPPRFSGLQFPNYSSELNVNALELDDSALYLCASSLAGSGSNEQFFGPGTRLTVL.

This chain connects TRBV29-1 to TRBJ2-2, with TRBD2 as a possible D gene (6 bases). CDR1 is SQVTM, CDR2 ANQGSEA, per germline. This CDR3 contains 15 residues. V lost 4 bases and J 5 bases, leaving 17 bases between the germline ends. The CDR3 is CSVGLQGGWTGELFF. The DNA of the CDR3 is TGCAGCGTTGGATTGCAGGGAGGATGGACCGGGGAGCTGTTTTTT.

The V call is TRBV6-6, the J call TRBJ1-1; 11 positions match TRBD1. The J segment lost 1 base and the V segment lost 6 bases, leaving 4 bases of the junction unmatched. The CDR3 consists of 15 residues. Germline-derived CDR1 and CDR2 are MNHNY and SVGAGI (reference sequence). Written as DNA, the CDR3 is TGTGCCAGCAGCCGGGACAGGGGGAGGAACACTGAAGCTTTCTTT. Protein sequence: CASSRDRGRNTEAFF.

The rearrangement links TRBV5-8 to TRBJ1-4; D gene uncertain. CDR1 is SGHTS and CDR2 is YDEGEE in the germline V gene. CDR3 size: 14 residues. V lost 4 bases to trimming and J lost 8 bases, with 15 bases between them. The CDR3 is CASSIGAVREKLFF. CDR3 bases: TGTGCCAGCAGCATCGGAGCCGTACGGGAAAAACTGTTTTTT.

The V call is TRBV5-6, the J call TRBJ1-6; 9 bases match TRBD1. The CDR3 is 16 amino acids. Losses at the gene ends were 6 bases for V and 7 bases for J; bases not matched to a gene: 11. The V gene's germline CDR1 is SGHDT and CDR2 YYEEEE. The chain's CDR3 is CASKPDRGVRNSPLHF. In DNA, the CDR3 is TGTGCCAGCAAACCGGACAGGGGAGTCCGAAATTCACCCCTCCACTTT.

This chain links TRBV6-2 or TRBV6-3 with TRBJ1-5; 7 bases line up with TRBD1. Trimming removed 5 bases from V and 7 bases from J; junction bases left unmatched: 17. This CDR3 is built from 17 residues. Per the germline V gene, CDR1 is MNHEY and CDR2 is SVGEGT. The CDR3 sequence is CASSNSPFRQGHQPQHF. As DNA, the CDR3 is TGTGCCAGCAGTAATTCCCCTTTTCGACAGGGCCACCAGCCCCAGCATTTT.

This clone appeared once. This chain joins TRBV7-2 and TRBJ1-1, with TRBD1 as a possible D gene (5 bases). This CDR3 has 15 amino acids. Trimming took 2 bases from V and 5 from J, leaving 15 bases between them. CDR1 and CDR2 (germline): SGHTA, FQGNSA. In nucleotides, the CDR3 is TGTGCCAGCAGCTTAAGGTCGGGGGGGAGGACTGAAGCTTTCTTT. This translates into CASSLRSGGRTEAFF.

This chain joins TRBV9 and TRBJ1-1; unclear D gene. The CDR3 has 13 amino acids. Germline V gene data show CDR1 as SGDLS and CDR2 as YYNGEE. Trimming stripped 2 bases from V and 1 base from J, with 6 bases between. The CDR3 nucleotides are TGTGCCAGCAGCGTCACCCAGAACACTGAAGCTTTCTTT. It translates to CASSVTQNTEAFF.